The clone carrying this TCR beta chain was observed many times. The target antigen is unknown. The J segment lost 9 bases and the V segment lost 3 bases, leaving 19 bases of the junction unmatched. In germline, CDR1 is MNHEY, CDR2 SMNVEV (reference sequence). This CDR3 has 18 residues. Researchers took RNA transcripts and amplified the TCR beta CDR3 regions from them. Researchers ran a first-round RT-PCR on the TCR CDR3 using the HTBI primer set. TCRdb reprocessed the multiplex PCR reads via MiXCR and lists one record per CDR3 protein. The data hold fewer than 450,000 distinct CDR3 sequences, with approximately 17% observed a single time. The entry originates in a study of T cells in Graves' hyperthyroidism and ophthalmopathy. Study findings and constraints: In blood, most of the thyroid clonotypes expanded above 0.001 were also present.

The specimen sequenced was blood. The source is a woman in her 30s with Graves' hyperthyroidism that later progressed to Graves' ophthalmopathy. This chain uses TRBV27 with TRBJ2-1, with TRBD2 matching over 8 bases. The CDR3 loop is CASSFKAGVFEGVGEQFF. CDR3 coding DNA: TGTGCCAGCAGTTTCAAAGCGGGAGTTTTTGAGGGGGTAGGTGAGCAGTTCTTC.